This T cell receptor (beta chain) was retrieved from a study of beta chain features in type 1 diabetes (dated by TCRdb to the late 2010s). Background for the entire study: No differences in mean age, gender distribution, total cell number or subset yield were found between patients and healthy donors. A total of roughly 100 million sorted cells were examined across all samples, and the number of cells per subset was strongly correlated with RNA yield. In the study, TCRB repertoires of sorted circulating CD4+ T cell subsets from recently diagnosed type 1 diabetes patients were compared with those of matched healthy donors. Naive and central memory subsets were obtained from all 30 or so donors, but regulatory and stem cell-like memory subsets were isolated from only 8 patients and roughly 8 healthy donors. Findings and caveats that apply to the study as a whole: Naive, central memory and regulatory TCRB repertoires appeared to be more similar among patients than among healthy donors. Patients with type 1 diabetes made fewer insertions and deleted more nucleotides at VDJ recombination sites, implying thymic rearrangement abnormalities. A moderate but significant shortening of TCRB CDR3 length was observed in type 1 diabetes patients in all four CD4+ subsets. Because cDNA was sequenced instead of genomic DNA, highly expressing activated cells could be over-represented, though the groups showed no difference in activation or CD3 levels. Only small numbers of individuals were included in the HLA sub-analyses, which left unresolved whether HLA type had any influence on TCRB rearrangement. PCR might favor shorter templates, but patient and control samples were amplified and corrected together, so any skew would affect both groups equally.

Between the V and J ends, shortened by 1 base and 6 bases respectively, the junction contains 10 bases. The germline V gene yields MGHRA for CDR1 and YSYEKL for CDR2. From its cysteine to its phenylalanine, the CDR3 spans 13 amino acids. Kept here is only the CDR3 DNA, which spans 39 bases and is read in frame from base 1. Turning to this clone: The specificity of this receptor is unknown. Per-base quality was not reported, and no clone a single base away is much larger than it.

Each donor gave one peripheral blood draw, averaging approximately 0.12 L, which was collected into heparinised tubes. Naive, central memory, regulatory and stem cell-like memory CD4+ T cells were sorted on a BD FACSAria II using a panel including CD45RO, CCR7, CD25, CD127, CD95 and CD27. All sorted populations exceeded 95% purity. PBMCs were isolated immediately by Lymphoprep density gradient centrifugation and stained directly without culture. Samples were stained and sorted in pairs, with one healthy donor and one patient per experiment, so that batch effects were minimized. All of the isolated RNA was reverse transcribed with the High Capacity cDNA Reverse Transcription Kit, so expressed TCRB transcripts were sequenced. Naive, central memory and regulatory T cell samples underwent deep immunoSEQ sequencing, averaging roughly 3.5 million total reads per sample. Sorted cells were lysed in RLT buffer, and RNA was extracted using DNase-treated RNeasy Micro or Mini kits according to cell number. To prevent cross-contamination, each cell subset was processed individually, whereas patient and healthy donor samples were processed jointly. The immunoSEQ multiplex PCR was used to amplify TCRB sequences from cDNA, generating 87-bp fragments that spanned the CDR3 region. Amplicons were sequenced on the Illumina HiSeq platform. In the source study's methods: PCR bias was corrected computationally using synthetic template baselines, and reads within Hamming distance 2 were collapsed, with unmergeable singletons discarded. Reads were aligned to IMGT to assign V, D and J genes, CDR3 length, and insertions or deletions at six rearrangement sites. Within each subset, clonotype counts were normalized to sorted cell number, after which true diversity and Gini coefficients were computed with the tcR R package. Repertoire sharing was quantified using the overlap coefficient calculated on TCRB nucleotide sequences. As stored in TCRdb, this immuneACCESS dataset retains in-frame rearrangements with V and J assigned. A fraction of the clones does not appear; measured against another copy, unresolved V genes explain less than half of the discrepancy, and the remainder lacks a known reason. The V and J calls and clone size are taken from that table; D and trimming were inferred from the DNA. This sample holds 300,000 to 400,000 clones; 8.5% to 10% were observed only once. Approximately 0.55% of the sample is in the top ten clones.

The sequence was collected from a man in his thirties or forties with type 1 diabetes. The sequencing input was central memory CD4+ T cells from blood. In this chain, TRBV4-1 is recombined with TRBJ2-7, with the D gene too uncertain to name. The encoded CDR3 is CASSQAHMSEQYF. Here is the DNA: TGCGCCAGCAGCCAAGCCCATATGAGCGAGCAGTACTTC.